Below are 31 T cell receptor beta chains sequenced from a single sample in a study of cytomegalovirus exposure and HLA in healthy donors. The study ran its PCR with 60 Vbeta and 13 Jbeta primers. Profiling relied on immunoSEQ multiplex PCR, and the TCRdb table lists in-frame clones only, not all of them. In total, the table holds 120,000 to 150,000 clones. Sequenced input: PBMCs. These receptors all come from a man aged 40-49 years in good health and CMV-seronegative.

This sequence joins TRBV19 and TRBJ2-1; 11 bases match TRBD2. Germline V CDR1 and CDR2: LNHDA, SQIVND (reference sequence). Trimming cost V 5 bases and J 4 bases; bases outside gene matches: 4. The CDR3 contains 15 residues. The CDR3 DNA reads as TGTGCCAGTAGTGTTAGCGGGGGGGGATACAATGAGCAGTTCTTC. Its protein is CASSVSGGGYNEQFF.

This chain joins TRBV29-1 and TRBJ1-4; tentatively, D is TRBD1 (5 bases). The CDR3 has 13 amino acids. Trimming removed 6 bases from V and 7 bases from J, with 15 bases in between. The germline CDR1 and CDR2 sequences are SQVTM and ANQGSEA. CDR3 DNA sequence: TGCAGCGTCCCCAGGGTTCTGGGTGAAAAACTGTTTTTT. Its protein product is CSVPRVLGEKLFF.

V is TRBV19 and J is TRBJ2-7; the match to TRBD1 covers 7 bases. The trim removed 3 bases at V and 9 bases at J, leaving 8 bases unmatched. The germline gives CDR1 LNHDA, CDR2 SQIVND (reference sequence). This CDR3 region has 13 residues. CDR3 sequence reads: CASSMASGGVQYF. CDR3 coding DNA: TGTGCCAGTAGTATGGCGTCAGGGGGTGTGCAGTACTTC. The full variable domain, its missing parts supplied by reference TRBV19 and TRBJ2-7, is DGGITQSPKYLFRKEGQNVTLSCEQNLNHDAMYWYRQDPGQGLRLIYYSQIVNDFQKGDIAEGYSVSREKKESFPLTVTSAQKNPTAFYLCASSMASGGVQYFGPGTRLTVT.

The J gene is TRBJ2-1, the V gene TRBV7-9, with 7 bases aligning to TRBD2. This CDR3 spans 17 amino acids. CDR1 is SEHNR and CDR2 is FQNEAQ in the germline V gene (reference sequence). With 0 bases clipped from V and 1 base from J, the junction kept 6 bases outside the gene matches. The CDR3 DNA reads as TGTGCCAGCAGCTTAGCGAGCGGGGTTAGTTCCTACAATGAGCAGTTCTTC. Amino acid sequence: CASSLASGVSSYNEQFF.

In nucleotides, the CDR3 is TGTGCCAGCAGTTCTCAGTGGAGGGTGGGCAATTCACCCCTCCACTTT. Protein product: CASSSQWRVGNSPLHF. The chain links TRBV6-5 to TRBJ1-6; D uncertain. Trimming removed 4 bases from V and 7 bases from J, with 17 bases in between. From germline, CDR1 is MNHEY and CDR2 SVGAGI. The CDR3 length is 16 residues.

V is TRBV7-2 and J is TRBJ2-5; 12 nucleotides match TRBD2. Trimming took 1 base from V and 6 from J; bases not matched to a gene: 6. From germline, CDR1 is SGHTA and CDR2 FQGNSA. CDR3 length equals 16 residues. Here the CDR3 reads CASSLEPSGGAKTQYF. CDR3 DNA: TGTGCCAGCAGCTTAGAGCCTAGCGGGGGGGCGAAGACCCAGTACTTC. Complete variable domain (other parts from reference TRBV7-2 and TRBJ2-5): GAGVSQSPSNKVTEKGKDVELRCDPISGHTALYWYRQSLGQGLEFLIYFQGNSAPDKSGLPSDRFSAERTGGSVSTLTIQRTQQEDSAVYLCASSLEPSGGAKTQYFGPGTRLLVL.

V is TRBV11-1 and J is TRBJ2-7, with a possible D match to TRBD2 (5 bases). CDR1 SGHAT and CDR2 FQDESV come from the germline V gene (reference sequence). V lost 4 bases, J lost 2 bases, and 18 bases lay in between. The length of the CDR3 is 16 residues. CDR3 sequence: CASSYPKAGLTYEQYF. CDR3 nucleotide sequence: TGTGCCAGCAGCTATCCCAAGGCGGGTCTAACCTACGAGCAGTACTTC. Looking up the rest from reference TRBV11-1 and TRBJ2-7 gives the full variable domain: EAEVAQSPRYKITEKSQAVAFWCDPISGHATLYWYRQILGQGPELLVQFQDESVVDDSQLPKDRFSAERLKGVDSTLKIQPAELGDSAMYLCASSYPKAGLTYEQYFGPGTRLTVT.

V is TRBV6-6 and J is TRBJ1-6, with a possible D match to TRBD1 (5 bases). Trimming removed 11 bases from V and 9 bases from J, with 26 bases in between. The CDR3 is 16 residues long. Per the germline V gene, CDR1 is MNHNY and CDR2 is SVGAGI (reference sequence). The CDR3 here is CAVGGSRGRYSSPLHF. CDR3 bases: TGTGCCGTTGGGGGGTCCCGGGGCCGCTACAGTTCACCCCTCCACTTT.

The genes are TRBV6-5 and TRBJ1-5; no firm D call. The V gene lost 4 bases and the J gene lost 6 bases, with 10 bases spanning the gap. The CDR3 contains 13 residues. Germline CDR1 reads MNHEY; CDR2 reads SVGAGI. The CDR3 sequence is CASSLGRSQPQHF. CDR3 DNA: TGTGCCAGCAGTTTAGGGAGGAGTCAGCCCCAGCATTTT.

This chain joins TRBV7-7 and TRBJ1-5; D ambiguous. Trimming removed 7 bases from V and 1 base from J, with 20 bases in between. The CDR3 loop spans 17 amino acids. Germline V CDR1 and CDR2: SSHAT, FNYEAQ (reference sequence). The CDR3 spells CASTYDSPRRSNQPQHF. The CDR3 DNA is TGTGCCAGCACTTACGACTCTCCCCGAAGAAGCAATCAGCCCCAGCATTTT.

This chain links TRBV5-1 with TRBJ2-4, with TRBD1 matching 11 bases. CDR1 SGHRS and CDR2 YFSETQ come from the germline V gene. The CDR3 is 12 residues long. The J segment lost 14 bases and the V segment lost 3 bases, leaving 4 bases of the junction unmatched. CDR3 in amino acids: CASSWGQGVKYF. DNA for the CDR3: TGCGCCAGCAGCTGGGGACAGGGGGTGAAGTACTTC.

V gene TRBV12-5 combines with J gene TRBJ1-1, with 8 bases that match TRBD1. V lost 2 bases and J lost 1; bases outside the gene matches: 3. Germline values: CDR1 LGHNT, CDR2 FRNRAP. The length of the CDR3 is 15 residues. This chain's CDR3 is CASGLRGQGNTEAFF. In DNA form, the CDR3 reads TGTGCTAGTGGTTTGCGAGGACAGGGGAACACTGAAGCTTTCTTT.

The rearrangement uses TRBV27 and TRBJ2-1, with 9 positions matching TRBD2. Unmatched junction bases numbered 12, after V lost 7 bases and J lost 2 bases. CDR3 size: 17 residues. From germline, CDR1 is MNHEY and CDR2 SMNVEV (reference sequence). The chain's CDR3 is CASILRLGGGAYNEQFF. The CDR3, as DNA: TGTGCCAGCATACTTCGACTTGGCGGGGGGGCCTACAATGAGCAGTTCTTC.

The rearrangement links TRBV13 to TRBJ1-1; no clear D. The germline V and J ends were trimmed by 1 base and 3 bases, with 9 bases remaining between them. The CDR3 totals 14 residues. Germline values: CDR1 PRHDT, CDR2 FYEKMQ (reference sequence). The chain's CDR3 is CASSLAGGYTEAFF. For the CDR3, the DNA is TGTGCCAGCAGCTTAGCGGGTGGGTACACTGAAGCTTTCTTT.

The CDR3 here is CASSLTENTEAFF. CDR3 nucleotide sequence: TGTGCCAGCAGCCTGACAGAGAACACTGAAGCTTTCTTT. The gene calls are TRBV6-5 and TRBJ1-1, with TRBD1 as a possible D gene (5 bases). This CDR3 region has 13 residues. V shed 6 bases and J shed 1 base, with 9 bases lying between them. The germline gives CDR1 MNHEY, CDR2 SVGAGI.

V is TRBV7-3 and J is TRBJ1-6, with D hard to call. The CDR3 consists of 17 residues. V lost 6 bases, J lost 0 bases, and 15 bases lay in between. CDR1 is SGHTA and CDR2 is FQGTGA in the germline V gene. The DNA for the CDR3 is TGTGCCAGCAGGTCTACTACGACGGGCTCCTATAATTCACCCCTCCACTTT. Translating gives CASRSTTTGSYNSPLHF.

This chain connects TRBV5-8 to TRBJ1-5, with TRBD1 identical over 7 bases. CDR3 length: 15 residues. The trim removed 5 bases at V and 2 bases at J, leaving 7 bases unmatched. Germline-derived CDR1 and CDR2 are SGHTS and YDEGEE. The CDR3 nucleotides are TGTGCCAGCAGTCTAACAGGGGTGGGCAATCAGCCCCAGCATTTT. This codes for CASSLTGVGNQPQHF.

This chain joins TRBV15 and TRBJ1-1, with D perhaps matching TRBD1 (5 bases). This CDR3 spans 19 amino acids. Looked up from germline, CDR1 is LNHNV and CDR2 is YYDKDF (reference sequence). With 8 bases removed from V and 1 base from J, the gap between germline ends came to 29 bases. The CDR3 coding sequence is TGTGCCACCCTGCTTTATCCTACAAAGGGGAAGACAGAGAACACTGAAGCTTTCTTT. Translation gives CATLLYPTKGKTENTEAFF.

The gene calls are TRBV28 and TRBJ1-5, with no clear D. Germline CDR1 is MDHEN and CDR2 is SYDVKM. Trimming left V 4 bases short and J 3 bases short, with 13 bases between. This CDR3 is built from 15 residues. This chain's CDR3 is CASSSQDGLNQPQHF. In nucleotides, the CDR3 is TGTGCCAGCAGTTCCCAGGACGGACTCAATCAGCCCCAGCATTTT.

The chain couples TRBV29-1 to TRBJ1-5, with D unclear. V dropped 6 bases and J dropped 4 bases, with 13 bases sitting between them. CDR1 is SQVTM and CDR2 is ANQGSEA in the germline V gene. CDR3 length: 13 residues. The CDR3 DNA is TGCAGCGTCCGACGCGGAAAAAATCAGCCCCAGCATTTT. Its translation: CSVRRGKNQPQHF.

The chain has TRBV6-5 and TRBJ1-6; a weak D match, TRBD1 (5 bases). In germline, CDR1 is MNHEY, CDR2 SVGAGI. V was pared by 0 bases and J by 7 bases, with 13 bases between. The CDR3 length is 16 residues. The CDR3 is CASSYSTGTTNSPLHF. CDR3 nucleotides: TGTGCCAGCAGTTACTCCACCGGGACTACGAATTCACCCCTCCACTTT.

The rearrangement uses TRBV4-2 and TRBJ2-1; 9 nucleotides line up with TRBD1. The germline gives CDR1 LGHNA, CDR2 YNFKEQ. Trimming cost V 7 bases and J 6 bases; bases outside gene matches: 10. This CDR3 region has 15 residues. CDR3 nucleotides: TGTGCCAGCACCCCCGCGGGACAGGGAGGCAATGAGCAGTTCTTC. This translates into CASTPAGQGGNEQFF.

The chain employs TRBV5-1 and TRBJ2-4, with 7 bases matching TRBD1. Germline V CDR1 and CDR2: SGHRS, YFSETQ. J lost 9 bases, V lost 3 bases, and 9 bases had no gene match. This CDR3 has 14 residues. The CDR3 coding sequence is TGCGCCAGCAGCTCTTCCGGGACAGAACCCATTCAGTACTTC. Its translation: CASSSSGTEPIQYF.

V usage is TRBV5-1 and J usage is TRBJ2-3, with 9 positions matching TRBD1. V trimming: 3 bases; J trimming: 3 bases; junction bases outside the gene matches: 5. This CDR3 has 15 amino acids. Germline V gene lookup returns CDR1 SGHRS and CDR2 YFSETQ. The chain's CDR3 is CASSWSGQGTDTQYF. Here the CDR3 DNA reads TGCGCCAGCAGCTGGTCGGGACAGGGAACAGATACGCAGTATTTT.

The chain couples TRBV5-4 to TRBJ1-2, with D uncertain. Trimming cost V 0 bases and J 0 bases, with 6 bases left between them. In germline, CDR1 is SGHNT, CDR2 YYREEE (reference sequence). The CDR3 has 14 residues. The CDR3 spells CASSLEAANYGYTF. Here the CDR3 DNA reads TGTGCCAGCAGCTTGGAGGCGGCTAACTATGGCTACACCTTC. The whole variable domain, filled in from reference TRBV5-4 and TRBJ1-2, reads ETGVTQSPTHLIKTRGQQVTLRCSSQSGHNTVSWYQQALGQGPQFIFQYYREEENGRGNFPPRFSGLQFPNYSSELNVNALELDDSALYLCASSLEAANYGYTFGSGTRLTVV.

J is TRBJ1-6 and V is TRBV5-5; 7 bases align to TRBD1. CDR1 and CDR2 from the germline V gene are SGHKS and YYEKEE (reference sequence). J was trimmed by 4 bases and V by 4 bases; bases with no gene match: 5. This CDR3 contains 15 residues. CDR3 DNA: TGTGCCAGCAGCACCGTGGGACAGTATAATTCACCCCTCCACTTT. Amino acids: CASSTVGQYNSPLHF. The variable domain in full, with the rest retrieved from reference TRBV5-5 and TRBJ1-6, is DAGVTQSPTHLIKTRGQQVTLRCSPISGHKSVSWYQQVLGQGPQFIFQYYEKEERGRGNFPDRFSARQFPNYSSELNVNALLLGDSALYLCASSTVGQYNSPLHFGNGTRLTVT.

CDR3 in DNA: TGTGCCAGCAGCTTACGGGCAGCGGGGGGGCGAAGTGAGCAGTTCTTC. As protein: CASSLRAAGGRSEQFF. The rearrangement joins TRBV7-2 to TRBJ2-1, with 10 positions matching TRBD2. The length of the CDR3 is 16 residues. Looked up from germline, CDR1 is SGHTA and CDR2 is FQGNSA. V gave up 2 bases and J gave up 9 bases; unmatched junction bases: 10.

The chain joins TRBV9 to TRBJ2-7; 9 bases align to TRBD1. V was clipped by 4 bases and J by 2 bases; unmatched bases: 4. There are 14 residues in the CDR3. CDR1 is SGDLS and CDR2 is YYNGEE in the germline V gene. The CDR3 is CASSPGQGTYEQYF. In DNA form, the CDR3 reads TGTGCCAGCAGCCCGGGACAGGGAACCTACGAGCAGTACTTC.

This chain connects TRBV6-6 to TRBJ1-1; D is ambiguous. Germline V gene lookup returns CDR1 MNHNY and CDR2 SVGAGI (reference sequence). The CDR3 extends over 13 amino acids. CDR3 in amino acids: CGTVALMNTEAFF. The CDR3 DNA reads TGTGGAACGGTAGCCCTGATGAACACTGAAGCTTTCTTT.

The chain couples TRBV6-1 to TRBJ2-7; the D is unclear. Germline V CDR1 and CDR2: MNHNS, SASEGT. Trimming shortened V by 5 bases and J by 4 bases, and 12 bases separated the two germline ends. This CDR3 has 13 residues. The CDR3: CASSLHAVYEQYF. The CDR3 coding sequence is TGTGCCAGCAGTCTTCATGCGGTTTACGAGCAGTACTTC.

J is TRBJ1-1 and V is TRBV19; D ambiguous. The CDR3 loop spans 14 amino acids. The V gene's germline CDR1 is LNHDA and CDR2 SQIVND (reference sequence). Trimming removed 3 bases from V and 0 bases from J, with 8 bases in between. As DNA, the CDR3 is TGTGCCAGTAGTATTGACACCATGAACACTGAAGCTTTCTTT. Amino acids: CASSIDTMNTEAFF.